The clone carrying this TCR beta chain has a count of ten or more. Amplification of the TCR beta CDR3 regions used RNA transcripts (as template). After a first-round RT-PCR with HTBI primers, a second-round multiplex PCR was run. One entry per CDR3 protein, called by TCRdb with MiXCR from the multiplex PCR reads. Seen here are approximately 700,000 distinct CDR3 sequences, 35% to 50% observed once, and the top ten hold 40% to 45%. The data were taken from a study of Graves' ophthalmopathy and Graves' hyperthyroidism. J gave up 0 bases and V 6 bases, and 7 bases lay outside the gene matches. The CDR3 is 15 amino acids. Germline loops: CDR1 SNHLY, CDR2 FYNNEI.

This chain uses TRBV2 with TRBJ2-7; 8 nucleotides line up with TRBD1. This clonotype was sampled from an adult man with Graves' ophthalmopathy. Sequences were obtained from peripheral blood. CDR3 nucleotide sequence: TGTGCCAGCAGAACCAACAGGGGGATCTCCTACGAGCAGTACTTC. It is translated as CASRTNRGISYEQYF. The full variable domain, its missing parts supplied by reference TRBV2 and TRBJ2-7, is EPEVTQTPSHQVTQMGQEVILRCVPISNHLYFYWYRQILGQKVEFLVSFYNNEISEKSEIFDDQFSVERPDGSNFTLKIRSTKLEDSAMYFCASRTNRGISYEQYFGPGTRLTVT.